This T cell receptor (beta chain) appears in the sequencing data of a study of T cell repertoires in cytomegalovirus infection. Study details: Evidence of both CMV infection and a matching HLA type came from public TCR beta signatures.

General observations from the study: CMV-specific TCR beta clonotypes restricted by HLA-C were the ones dominating the ex vivo response.

TCRdb re-called the reads with MiXCR, one entry per CDR3 protein. The table lists approximately 250,000 distinct CDR3 sequences, 9% to 15% of them singletons. This clonotype was observed a few times. Its antigen is unidentified. Unmatched junction bases numbered 9, after V lost 7 bases and J lost 6 bases. This CDR3 has 14 residues. The germline gives CDR1 SQVTM, CDR2 ANQGSEA. Sequenced input: PBMCs. V and J are TRBV29-1 and TRBJ2-2; 9 bases fit TRBD1. This sequence was found in a human donor in good health (CMV status not recorded). Some clones in this sample may be carry-over from other donors' samples. The CDR3 region is CSGQGQGSPGELFF. Written as DNA, the CDR3 is TGCAGCGGGCAGGGACAGGGTTCACCCGGGGAGCTGTTTTTT.